A single T cell receptor (beta chain) is shown here with its context. Its antigen is unidentified. V shed 4 bases, J shed 5 bases, and the junction held 11 bases outside the gene matches. The CDR3 has 17 residues. Germline lookup yields CDR1 LGHNA and CDR2 YNFKEQ. These data originate in a study of post-analysis software for immune sequencing data. Whole-study findings and limits: Among roughly 5 TRBV segments more frequent in patients than controls were TRBV5-6, TRBV5-1 and TRBV20-1.

Carried by the TCR beta cDNA libraries were unique molecular identifiers. TCRdb re-analysed the PCR reads in MiXCR, keeping a single row per CDR3 protein. The profile shows approximately 350,000 distinct CDR3 sequences, roughly 36% of them singletons. The chain uses TRBV4-2 and TRBJ2-1; 10 bases agree with TRBD2. Sequencing was performed on blood. The TCR sequence derives from a girl between 10 and 17 years old with multiple sclerosis. In nucleotides, the CDR3 is TGTGCCAGCAGCCGAGGTGGTCTAGCGGGGGCAGACAATGAGCAGTTCTTC. It specifies CASSRGGLAGADNEQFF.